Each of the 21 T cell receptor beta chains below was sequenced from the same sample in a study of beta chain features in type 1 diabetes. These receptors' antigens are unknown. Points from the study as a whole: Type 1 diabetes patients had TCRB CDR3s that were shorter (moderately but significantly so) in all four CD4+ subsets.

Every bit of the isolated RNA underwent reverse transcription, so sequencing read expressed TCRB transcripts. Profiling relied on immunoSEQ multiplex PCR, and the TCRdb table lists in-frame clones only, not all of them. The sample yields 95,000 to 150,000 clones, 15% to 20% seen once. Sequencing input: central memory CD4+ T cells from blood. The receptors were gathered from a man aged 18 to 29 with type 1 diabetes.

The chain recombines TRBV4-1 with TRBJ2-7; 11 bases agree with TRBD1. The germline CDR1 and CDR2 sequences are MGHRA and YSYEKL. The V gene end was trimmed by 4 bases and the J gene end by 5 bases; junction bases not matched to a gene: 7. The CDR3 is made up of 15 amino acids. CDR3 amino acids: CASSRGQGANHEQYF. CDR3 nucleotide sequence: TGCGCCAGCAGCCGAGGACAGGGGGCTAACCACGAGCAGTACTTC.

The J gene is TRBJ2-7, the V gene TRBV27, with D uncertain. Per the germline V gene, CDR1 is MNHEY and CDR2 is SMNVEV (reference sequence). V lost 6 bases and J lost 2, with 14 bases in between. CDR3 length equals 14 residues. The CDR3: CASRRERVPYEQYF. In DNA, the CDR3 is TGTGCCAGCAGGCGCGAGCGTGTCCCCTACGAGCAGTACTTC.

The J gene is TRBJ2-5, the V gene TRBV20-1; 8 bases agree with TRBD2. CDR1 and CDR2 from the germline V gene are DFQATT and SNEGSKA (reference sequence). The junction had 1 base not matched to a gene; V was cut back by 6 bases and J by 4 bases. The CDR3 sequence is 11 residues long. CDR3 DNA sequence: TGCAGTGCGAGCGGGGGAGAGACCCAGTACTTC. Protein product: CSASGGETQYF.

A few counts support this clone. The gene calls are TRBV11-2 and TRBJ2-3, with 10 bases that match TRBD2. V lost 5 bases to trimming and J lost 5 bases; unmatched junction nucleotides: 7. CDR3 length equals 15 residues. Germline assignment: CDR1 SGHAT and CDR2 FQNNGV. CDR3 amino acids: CASSELAGDRDTQYF. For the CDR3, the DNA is TGTGCCAGCAGCGAGCTAGCGGGGGATCGAGATACGCAGTATTTT.

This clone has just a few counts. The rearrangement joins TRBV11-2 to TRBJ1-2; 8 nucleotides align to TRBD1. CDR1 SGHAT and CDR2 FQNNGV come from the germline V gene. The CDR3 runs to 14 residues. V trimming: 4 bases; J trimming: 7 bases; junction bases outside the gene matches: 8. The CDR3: CASSYRTGKGGYTF. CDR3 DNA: TGTGCCAGCAGCTACCGGACAGGGAAAGGTGGCTACACCTTC.

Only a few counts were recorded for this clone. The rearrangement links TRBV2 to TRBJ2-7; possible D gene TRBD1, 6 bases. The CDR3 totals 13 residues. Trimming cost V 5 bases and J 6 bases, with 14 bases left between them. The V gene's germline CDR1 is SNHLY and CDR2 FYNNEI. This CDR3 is CASSNERGSEQYF. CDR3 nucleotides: TGTGCCAGCAGTAACGAGAGGGGGTCCGAGCAGTACTTC.

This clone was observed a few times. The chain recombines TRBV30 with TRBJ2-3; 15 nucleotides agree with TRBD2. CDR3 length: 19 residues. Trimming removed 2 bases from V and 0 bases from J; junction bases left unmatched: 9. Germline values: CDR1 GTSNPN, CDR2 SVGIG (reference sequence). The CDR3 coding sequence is TGTGCCTGGAGTCTTAAGGGACTAGCGGGAGGCGATAGCACAGATACGCAGTATTTT. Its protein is CAWSLKGLAGGDSTDTQYF.

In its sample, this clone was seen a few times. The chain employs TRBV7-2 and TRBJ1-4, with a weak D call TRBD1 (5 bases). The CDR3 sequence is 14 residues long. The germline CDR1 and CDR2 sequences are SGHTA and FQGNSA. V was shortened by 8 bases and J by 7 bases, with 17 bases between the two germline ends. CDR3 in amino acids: CASSQDTHGEKLFF. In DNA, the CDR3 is TGTGCCAGCTCGCAGGACACACACGGTGAAAAACTGTTTTTT.

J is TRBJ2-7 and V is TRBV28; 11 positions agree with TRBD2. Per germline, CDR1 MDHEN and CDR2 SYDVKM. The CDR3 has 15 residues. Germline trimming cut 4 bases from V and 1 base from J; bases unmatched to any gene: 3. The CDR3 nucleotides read TGTGCCAGCAGTTCTAGACTAGCGGGGTCCTACGAGCAGTACTTC. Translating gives CASSSRLAGSYEQYF.

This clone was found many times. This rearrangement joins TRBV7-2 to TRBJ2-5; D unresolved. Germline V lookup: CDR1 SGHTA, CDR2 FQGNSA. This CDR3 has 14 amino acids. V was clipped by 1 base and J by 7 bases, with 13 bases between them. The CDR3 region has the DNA TGTGCCAGCAGCTTAGTATCTGTCCGCGGGACCCAGTACTTC. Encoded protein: CASSLVSVRGTQYF.

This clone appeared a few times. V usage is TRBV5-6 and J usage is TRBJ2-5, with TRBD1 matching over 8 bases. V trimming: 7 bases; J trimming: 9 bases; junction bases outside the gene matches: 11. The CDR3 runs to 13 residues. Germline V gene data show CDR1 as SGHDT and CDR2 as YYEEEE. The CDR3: CASGLTQGASQYF. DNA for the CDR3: TGTGCCAGCGGACTCACCCAGGGGGCATCCCAGTACTTC.

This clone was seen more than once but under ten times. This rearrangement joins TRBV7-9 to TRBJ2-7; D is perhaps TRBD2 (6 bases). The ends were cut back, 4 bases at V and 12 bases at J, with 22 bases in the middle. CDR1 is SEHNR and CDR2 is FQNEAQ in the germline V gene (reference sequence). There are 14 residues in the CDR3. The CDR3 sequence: CASSWRDSQKDPYF. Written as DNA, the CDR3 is TGTGCCAGCAGCTGGCGGGACTCCCAAAAGGATCCGTACTTC.

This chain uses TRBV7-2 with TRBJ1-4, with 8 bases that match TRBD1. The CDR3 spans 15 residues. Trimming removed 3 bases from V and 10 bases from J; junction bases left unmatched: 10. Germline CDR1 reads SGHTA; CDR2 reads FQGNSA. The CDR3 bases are TGTGCCAGCAGCTTCCAGGGGGCGCGTGAGGGAAAACTGTTTTTT. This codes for CASSFQGAREGKLFF.

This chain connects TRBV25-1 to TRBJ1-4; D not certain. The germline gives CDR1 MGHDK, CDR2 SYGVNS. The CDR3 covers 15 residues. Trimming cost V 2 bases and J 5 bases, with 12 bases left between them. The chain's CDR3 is CASSELNNWNEKLFF. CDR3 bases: TGTGCCAGCAGTGAACTGAACAACTGGAATGAAAAACTGTTTTTT.

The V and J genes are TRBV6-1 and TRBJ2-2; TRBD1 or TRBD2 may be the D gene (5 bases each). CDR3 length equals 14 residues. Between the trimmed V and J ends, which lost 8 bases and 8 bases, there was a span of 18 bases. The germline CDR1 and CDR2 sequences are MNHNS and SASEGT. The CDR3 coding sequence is TGTGCCAGCTTTGCAGGGACGGGCACAGGGGAGCTGTTTTTT. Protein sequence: CASFAGTGTGELFF.

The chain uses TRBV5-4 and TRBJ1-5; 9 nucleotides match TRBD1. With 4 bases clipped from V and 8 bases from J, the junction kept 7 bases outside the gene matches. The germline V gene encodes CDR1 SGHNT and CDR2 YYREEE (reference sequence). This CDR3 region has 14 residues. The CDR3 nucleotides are TGTGCCAGCAGCCGAGACAGGGGGGACAAGCCCCAGCATTTT. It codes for CASSRDRGDKPQHF. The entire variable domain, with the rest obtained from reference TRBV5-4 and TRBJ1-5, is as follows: ETGVTQSPTHLIKTRGQQVTLRCSSQSGHNTVSWYQQALGQGPQFIFQYYREEENGRGNFPPRFSGLQFPNYSSELNVNALELDDSALYLCASSRDRGDKPQHFGDGTRLSIL.

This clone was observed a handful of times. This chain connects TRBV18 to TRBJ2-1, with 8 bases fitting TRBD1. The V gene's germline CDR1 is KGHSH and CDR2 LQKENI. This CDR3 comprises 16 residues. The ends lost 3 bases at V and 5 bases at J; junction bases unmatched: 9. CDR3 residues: CASSPTVTGDHNEQFF. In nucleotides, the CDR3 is TGTGCCAGCTCACCTACAGTGACAGGGGACCACAATGAGCAGTTCTTC.

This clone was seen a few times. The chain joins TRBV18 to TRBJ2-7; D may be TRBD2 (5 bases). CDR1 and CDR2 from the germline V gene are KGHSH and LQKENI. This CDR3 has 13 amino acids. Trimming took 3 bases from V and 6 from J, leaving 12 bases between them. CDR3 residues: CASSPADEGEQYF. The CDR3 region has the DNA TGTGCCAGCTCACCGGCCGATGAGGGCGAGCAGTACTTC.

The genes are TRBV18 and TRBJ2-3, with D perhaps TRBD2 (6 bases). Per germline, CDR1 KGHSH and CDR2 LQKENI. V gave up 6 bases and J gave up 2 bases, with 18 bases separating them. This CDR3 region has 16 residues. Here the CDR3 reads CASSRRSGSLTDTQYF. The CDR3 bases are TGTGCCAGCTCCCGACGTAGCGGCTCCCTCACAGATACGCAGTATTTT.

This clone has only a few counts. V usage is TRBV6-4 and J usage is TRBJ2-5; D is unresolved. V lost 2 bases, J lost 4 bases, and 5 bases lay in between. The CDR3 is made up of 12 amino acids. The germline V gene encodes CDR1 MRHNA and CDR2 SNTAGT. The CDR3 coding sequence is TGTGCCAGCAGTGACCCGATAGAGACCCAGTACTTC. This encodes CASSDPIETQYF.

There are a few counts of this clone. CDR3 region: CASSSDSNQPQHF. In nucleotides, the CDR3 is TGTGCCAGCAGTTCGGACAGCAATCAGCCCCAGCATTTT. V and J are TRBV7-9 and TRBJ1-5; the D is unclear. V dropped 6 bases and J dropped 1 base, with 7 bases sitting between them. This CDR3 is built from 13 residues. Germline assignment: CDR1 SEHNR and CDR2 FQNEAQ (reference sequence).